This entry is about one T cell receptor beta chain. The sample originates from a study of blood T cell repertoires in COVID-19. Study context: The United States, Italy and Spain supplied acute and convalescent COVID-19 samples. Sources were T cells, B-cell-depleted T cells, or PBMCs; the material itself was cDNA or gDNA.

In germline, CDR1 is SGHNT, CDR2 YYREEE (reference sequence). The V and J ends lost 0 bases and 7 bases respectively, with 11 bases between them. CDR3 length: 14 residues. Original analysis: The authors estimated nucleated cell counts from reference gene primer amplification. Some clones are missing from TCRdb's copy, which holds only in-frame ones; the method was immunoSEQ multiplex PCR. For V, J and clone size, that table is used; D and trimming come from the DNA. The data hold about 170,000 clones, with approximately 85% observed a single time. The source is a man between 40 and 49 years old who had recovered from COVID-19. This rearrangement joins TRBV5-4 to TRBJ2-1, with D maybe TRBD1 (6 bases). Sequenced sample: peripheral blood. The CDR3 loop reads CASSLGGRRNEQFF. The CDR3 DNA follows: TGTGCCAGCAGCTTGGGGGGGCGCAGAAATGAGCAGTTCTTC.